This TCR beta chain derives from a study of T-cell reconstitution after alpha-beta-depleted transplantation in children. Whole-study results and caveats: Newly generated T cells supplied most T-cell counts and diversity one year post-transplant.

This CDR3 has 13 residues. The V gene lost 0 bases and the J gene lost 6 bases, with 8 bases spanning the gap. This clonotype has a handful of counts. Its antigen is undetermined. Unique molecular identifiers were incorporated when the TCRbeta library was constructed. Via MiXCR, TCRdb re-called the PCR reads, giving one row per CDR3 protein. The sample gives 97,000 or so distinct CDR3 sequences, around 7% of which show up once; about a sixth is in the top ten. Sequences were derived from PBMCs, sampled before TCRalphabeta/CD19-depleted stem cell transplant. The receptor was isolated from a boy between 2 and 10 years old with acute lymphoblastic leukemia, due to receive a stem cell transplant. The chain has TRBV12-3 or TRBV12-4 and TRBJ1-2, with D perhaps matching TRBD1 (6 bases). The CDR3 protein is CASSLAGGHGYTF. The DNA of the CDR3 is TGTGCCAGCAGTTTAGCGGGGGGCCATGGCTACACCTTC.